This TCR beta chain was sequenced for a study of blood T cells in healthy people across ages. Study-level results: The recorded TCR beta diversity per million T cells decreased in a roughly linear manner with age.

CDR3 length: 16 residues. Germline V gives CDR1 MDHEN, CDR2 SYDVKM. The trim removed 5 bases at V and 3 bases at J, leaving 12 bases unmatched. Remarks on this clonotype: The antigen is unknown.

Then a second PCR, running about 7 to 11 cycles, was carried out with a sample-barcoded 5' primer and a J-beta primer mix. TCRdb itself ran the 5' RACE reads through MiXCR, one entry per CDR3 protein. The sample lists more than 1.4 million distinct CDR3 sequences; around 42% were seen once. This chain connects TRBV28 to TRBJ2-7; 8 bases map to TRBD2. Specimen: blood. The TCR was taken from a woman aged 18-30 years in good health. The CDR3 loop reads CASSPRGSGVYYEQYF. The CDR3 DNA is TGTGCCAGCAGTCCTCGAGGTAGCGGGGTGTACTACGAGCAGTACTTC.